A single sample is the source of the 20 T cell receptor beta chains below, sequenced in a study of technical replicates of blood from a handful of donors. Libraries were prepared by immunoSEQ multiplex PCR; TCRdb keeps only in-frame clonotypes and omits some of them. This sample yields approximately 74,000 clones, of which 95% to 98% are seen a single time; around 0.16% belongs to the top ten. The specimen was T cells isolated from PBMCs. Source of these receptors: a human donor in good health.

The J gene is TRBJ2-7, the V gene TRBV5-1; D gene unclear. Germline loops: CDR1 SGHRS, CDR2 YFSETQ. The CDR3 is 13 residues long. V was cut by 7 bases and J by 0 bases, with 11 bases left in between. The CDR3 protein is CASSDSYSYEQYF. CDR3 DNA sequence: TGCGCCAGCTCCGACTCATACTCCTACGAGCAGTACTTC.

V is TRBV6-5 and J is TRBJ2-7; 10 bases match TRBD1. Germline assignment: CDR1 MNHEY and CDR2 SVGAGI. This CDR3 has 15 residues. Losses at the gene ends were 1 base for V and 2 bases for J; bases not matched to a gene: 2. The DNA for the CDR3 is TGTGCCAGCAGTTACTTCGGGACAGGGGCCTACGAGCAGTACTTC. Its protein is CASSYFGTGAYEQYF.

This clone was counted once. The rearrangement links TRBV6-5 to TRBJ2-1; TRBD1 agrees at 10 bases. From germline, CDR1 is MNHEY and CDR2 SVGAGI. Trimming at V came to 0 bases and at J to 9 bases, leaving 5 bases not matched to a gene. The CDR3 is 15 residues long. The CDR3 spells CASSYSGQGTAEQFF. The DNA for the CDR3 is TGTGCCAGCAGTTACTCGGGACAGGGGACAGCTGAGCAGTTCTTC.

J is TRBJ2-1 and V is TRBV4-2; 13 bases agree with TRBD2. This CDR3 contains 16 residues. Trimming at V came to 0 bases and at J to 9 bases, leaving 5 bases not matched to a gene. The V gene's germline CDR1 is LGHNA and CDR2 YNFKEQ. CDR3 sequence: CASSQETSGGIGEQFF. The CDR3 coding sequence is TGTGCCAGCAGCCAAGAGACTAGCGGGGGGATTGGTGAGCAGTTCTTC.

This chain joins TRBV4-1 and TRBJ1-5; 9 bases match TRBD1. CDR3 length: 14 residues. After removal of 6 bases from V and 6 bases from J, the junction contained 6 bases not matched to a gene. Germline V gives CDR1 MGHRA, CDR2 YSYEKL. The CDR3 protein is CASRPTGGSQPQHF. The CDR3 DNA reads TGCGCCAGCAGACCTACAGGGGGCAGTCAGCCCCAGCATTTT.

The J gene is TRBJ1-2, the V gene TRBV29-1, with 7 positions matching TRBD1. The CDR3 is made up of 15 amino acids. The germline V gene has CDR1 SQVTM and CDR2 ANQGSEA. Trimming removed 3 bases from V and 4 bases from J; junction bases left unmatched: 11. The chain's CDR3 is CSVDGDRDFRYGYTF. The CDR3 DNA is TGCAGCGTTGATGGCGACAGGGACTTCCGCTATGGCTACACCTTC.

The rearrangement uses TRBV15 and TRBJ2-1; D possibly corresponds to TRBD1 (6 bases). Trimming pared 0 bases from V and 4 bases from J, leaving 10 bases between. This CDR3 region has 15 residues. CDR1 and CDR2 (germline): LNHNV, YYDKDF (reference sequence). CDR3 sequence: CATSRDRGVYNEQFF. The DNA for the CDR3 is TGTGCCACCAGCAGAGACAGGGGAGTATACAATGAGCAGTTCTTC.

This chain connects TRBV14 to TRBJ2-7, with 7 bases matching TRBD2. The V and J ends lost 1 base and 0 bases, in that order; junction bases with no gene match: 12. Germline CDR1 is SGHDN and CDR2 is FVKESK. The CDR3 is made up of 18 amino acids. The CDR3 region has the DNA TGTGCCAGCAGCCAAGGACCCGCGGGCGGGGGAAGCTCCTACGAGCAGTACTTC. It yields the protein CASSQGPAGGGSSYEQYF.

This sequence joins TRBV4-1 and TRBJ1-5; the match to TRBD1 covers 7 bases. There are 15 residues in the CDR3. V lost 1 base to trimming and J lost 4 bases; unmatched junction nucleotides: 4. CDR1 MGHRA and CDR2 YSYEKL come from the germline V gene. Here the CDR3 DNA reads TGCGCCAGCAGCCAAGCCGGGACAGTGAATCAGCCCCAGCATTTT. This encodes CASSQAGTVNQPQHF.

The count of this clone is one. The J gene is TRBJ1-1, the V gene TRBV12-5; no firm D call. Germline CDR1 LGHNT, CDR2 FRNRAP. Trimming cost V 3 bases and J 5 bases, with 10 bases left between them. There are 13 residues in the CDR3. The CDR3 region has the DNA TGTGCTAGTGGTTTATCCCCCGGGACTGAAGCTTTCTTT. The encoded protein is CASGLSPGTEAFF. The variable domain in full, with the rest retrieved from reference TRBV12-5 and TRBJ1-1, is DARVTQTPRHKVTEMGQEVTMRCQPILGHNTVFWYRQTMMQGLELLAYFRNRAPLDDSGMPKDRFSAEMPDATLATLKIQPSEPRDSAVYFCASGLSPGTEAFFGQGTRLTVV.

The chain recombines TRBV14 with TRBJ2-5, with 11 bases lining up with TRBD2. The V segment lost 3 bases and the J segment 0 bases; nucleotides outside the gene matches: 12. This CDR3 contains 19 residues. CDR1 and CDR2 from the germline V gene are SGHDN and FVKESK. CDR3 bases: TGTGCCAGCAGCCATAGCGGGGGGGCGGTCTCCTGGGACCAAGAGACCCAGTACTTC. As protein: CASSHSGGAVSWDQETQYF.

J is TRBJ2-7 and V is TRBV6-6, with 7 bases identical to TRBD1. The V segment lost 6 bases and the J segment 4 bases; nucleotides outside the gene matches: 9. CDR1 and CDR2 (germline): MNHNY, SVGAGI (reference sequence). This CDR3 contains 14 residues. The CDR3, as DNA: TGTGCCAGCAGCCGGACAGGCCTTAATTACGAGCAGTACTTC. Amino acids: CASSRTGLNYEQYF.

J is TRBJ2-1 and V is TRBV30, with a tentative D call TRBD2 (6 bases). CDR3 size: 12 residues. V was clipped by 5 bases and J by 10 bases, with 15 bases between them. Germline-derived CDR1 and CDR2 are GTSNPN and SVGIG (reference sequence). The CDR3 DNA follows: TGTGCCTGGGAGGGAGGAGTTAAGGAGCAGTTCTTC. Protein: CAWEGGVKEQFF.

The chain uses TRBV7-6 and TRBJ1-6; D is perhaps TRBD1 (5 bases). Germline V gene data show CDR1 as SGHVS and CDR2 as FNYEAQ. V was clipped by 1 base and J by 0 bases, with 7 bases between them. This CDR3 spans 16 amino acids. The CDR3 sequence is CASSLGGGSYNSPLHF. The DNA for the CDR3 is TGTGCCAGCAGCTTAGGGGGGGGCTCCTATAATTCACCCCTCCACTTT. The whole variable domain, remainder taken from reference TRBV7-6 and TRBJ1-6, is GAGVSQSPRYKVTKRGQDVALRCDPISGHVSLYWYRQALGQGPEFLTYFNYEAQQDKSGLPNDRFSAERPEGSISTLTIQRTEQRDSAMYRCASSLGGGSYNSPLHFGNGTRLTVT.

The V call is TRBV4-2, the J call TRBJ2-7, with TRBD1 matching 8 bases. The CDR3 loop spans 14 amino acids. CDR1 and CDR2 (germline): LGHNA, YNFKEQ. Germline trimming cut 1 base from V and 2 bases from J; bases unmatched to any gene: 1. CDR3 loop: CASSQGQGTYEQYF. As DNA, the CDR3 is TGTGCCAGCAGCCAAGGACAGGGGACCTACGAGCAGTACTTC.

The rearrangement joins TRBV9 to TRBJ2-3, with TRBD2 matching over 12 bases. The CDR3 extends over 20 amino acids. Looked up from germline, CDR1 is SGDLS and CDR2 is YYNGEE. With V trimmed by 0 bases and J by 0 bases, 11 bases remained unmatched. CDR3 protein: CASSVAEASGRESSTDTQYF. CDR3 in DNA: TGTGCCAGCAGCGTAGCTGAGGCTAGCGGGAGGGAATCTAGCACAGATACGCAGTATTTT.

This chain connects TRBV7-9 to TRBJ2-2; 8 bases agree with TRBD1. Germline CDR1 and CDR2: SEHNR and FQNEAQ (reference sequence). The V segment lost 4 bases and the J segment 2 bases; nucleotides outside the gene matches: 3. The CDR3 sequence is 15 residues long. The CDR3 loop is CASSWGQDNTGELFF. CDR3 DNA: TGTGCCAGCAGCTGGGGACAGGACAACACCGGGGAGCTGTTTTTT.

The genes are TRBV2 and TRBJ2-1; D might be TRBD1 (5 bases). Germline V gene data show CDR1 as SNHLY and CDR2 as FYNNEI. The CDR3 is made up of 15 amino acids. V was cut by 7 bases and J by 0 bases, with 13 bases left in between. In DNA form, the CDR3 reads TGTGCCAGCAAGGGGTTAAGGAGCTCCTACAATGAGCAGTTCTTC. Protein sequence: CASKGLRSSYNEQFF.

The V gene is TRBV10-1, the J gene TRBJ2-7; tentative D call: TRBD1 (6 bases). V gave up 2 bases and J gave up 7 bases, with 9 bases separating them. Germline CDR1 WNHNN, CDR2 SYGVQD (reference sequence). This CDR3 has 12 amino acids. The CDR3 spells CASSEPDREQYF. CDR3 sequence (DNA): TGCGCCAGCAGTGAGCCAGACAGGGAGCAGTACTTC.

This chain links TRBV11-2 with TRBJ2-1; 7 bases are a match to TRBD2. This CDR3 comprises 15 residues. V was pared by 6 bases and J by 4 bases, with 9 bases of the junction left unmatched. The germline V gene encodes CDR1 SGHAT and CDR2 FQNNGV. The CDR3 DNA reads as TGTGCCAGCAGATCTATTAGGGGAGGGTACAATGAGCAGTTCTTC. Translating gives CASRSIRGGYNEQFF.